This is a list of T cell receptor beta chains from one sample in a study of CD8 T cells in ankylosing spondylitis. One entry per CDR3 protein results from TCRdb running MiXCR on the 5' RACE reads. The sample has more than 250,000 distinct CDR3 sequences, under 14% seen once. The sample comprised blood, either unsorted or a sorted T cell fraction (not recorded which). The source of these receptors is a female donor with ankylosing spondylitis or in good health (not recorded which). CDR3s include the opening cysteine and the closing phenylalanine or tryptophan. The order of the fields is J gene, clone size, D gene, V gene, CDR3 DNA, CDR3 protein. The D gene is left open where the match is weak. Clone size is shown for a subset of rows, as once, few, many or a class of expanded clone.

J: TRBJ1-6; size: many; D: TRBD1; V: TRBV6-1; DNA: TGTGCCAGCAGGGAAGACAGGGATAATTCACCCCTCCACTTT; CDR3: CASREDRDNSPLHF
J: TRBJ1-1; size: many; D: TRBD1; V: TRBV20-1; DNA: TGCGCCAGGGGGGGGGTTAATGAAGCTTTCTTT; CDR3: CARGGVNEAFF
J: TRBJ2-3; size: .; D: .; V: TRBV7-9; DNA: TGTGCCAGCAGCCAAGATCTACCGGCTGGTGATACGCAGTATTTT; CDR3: CASSQDLPAGDTQYF
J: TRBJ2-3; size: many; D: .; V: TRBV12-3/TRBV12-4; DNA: TGTGCCAGCAGTAGGTGGGCTAGCACAGATACGCAGTATTTT; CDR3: CASSRWASTDTQYF
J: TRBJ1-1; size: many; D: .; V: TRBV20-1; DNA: TGCAGTGCTCCCCGGTACACTGAAGCTTTCTTT; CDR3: CSAPRYTEAFF
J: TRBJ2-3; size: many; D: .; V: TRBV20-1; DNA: TGCAGTACCCGGAGCACAGATACGCAGTATTTT; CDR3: CSTRSTDTQYF
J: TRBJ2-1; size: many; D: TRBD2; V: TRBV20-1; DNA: TGCAGTGTACGTCGAGGCGGGAGTACGGGTAATGAGCAGTTCTTC; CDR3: CSVRRGGSTGNEQFF
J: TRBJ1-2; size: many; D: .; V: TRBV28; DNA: TGTGCCAGCAGCCCACCAGCGGTCTATGGCTACACCTTC; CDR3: CASSPPAVYGYTF
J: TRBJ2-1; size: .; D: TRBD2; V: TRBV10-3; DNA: TGTGCATATTCCGGGACTAGTAGGACCAATGAGCAGTTCTTC; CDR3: CAYSGTSRTNEQFF
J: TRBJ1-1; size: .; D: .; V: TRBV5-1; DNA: TGCGCCAGCAGGTCGGACCTGAACACTGAAGCTTTCTTT; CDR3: CASRSDLNTEAFF
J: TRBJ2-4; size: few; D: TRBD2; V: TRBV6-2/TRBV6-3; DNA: TGTGCCAGCAGTCCGAGGACTAGCGGGACTTCAAAAAACATTCAGTACTTC; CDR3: CASSPRTSGTSKNIQYF
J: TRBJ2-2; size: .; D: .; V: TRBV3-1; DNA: TGTGCCTGCAGCCAAGGTGGATCCGTCAGGGTGACCGGGGAGCTGTTTTTT; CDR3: CACSQGGSVRVTGELFF
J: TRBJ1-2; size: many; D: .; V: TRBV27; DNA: TGTGCCAGCAGTTTAGGCAGGGGCTCTGGCTACACCTTC; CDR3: CASSLGRGSGYTF
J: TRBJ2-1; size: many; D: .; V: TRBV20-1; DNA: TGCAGTGCTAACCTAGCGTCCTACAATGAGCAGTTCTTC; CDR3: CSANLASYNEQFF
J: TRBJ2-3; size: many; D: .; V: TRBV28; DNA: TGTGCCAGCAGTCTTCCGGGACGAGCAGATACGCAGTATTTT; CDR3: CASSLPGRADTQYF
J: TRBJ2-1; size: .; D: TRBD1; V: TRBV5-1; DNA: TGCGCCAGCACCCCTGGGACAGGGAGAAATGAGCAGTTCTTC; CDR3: CASTPGTGRNEQFF
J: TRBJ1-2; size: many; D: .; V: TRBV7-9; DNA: TGTGCCAGCAGCTTACTGCTGGGCAGGCAGGGTAACTATGGCTACACCTTC; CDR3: CASSLLLGRQGNYGYTF
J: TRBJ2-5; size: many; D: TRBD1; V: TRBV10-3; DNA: TGTGCCATCAGTGCAGGGGGCGAGACTTTCCAAGAGACCCAGTACTTC; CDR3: CAISAGGETFQETQYF
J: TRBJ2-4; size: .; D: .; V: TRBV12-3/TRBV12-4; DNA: TGTGCCAGCAGCTCGGCAGGGGCCATTCAGTACTTC; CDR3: CASSSAGAIQYF
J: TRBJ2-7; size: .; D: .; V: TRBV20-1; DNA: TGCAGTGCTAGGGCGACAGGCTCCTACGAGCAGTACTTC; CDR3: CSARATGSYEQYF
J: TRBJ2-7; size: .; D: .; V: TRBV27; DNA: TGTGCCAGCAGACCATTGCTCGTTTTACGGGAGCAGTACTTC; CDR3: CASRPLLVLREQYF
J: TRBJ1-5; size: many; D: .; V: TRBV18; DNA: TGTGCCAGCTCACCAGCTACTAGCAATCAGCCCCAGCATTTT; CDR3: CASSPATSNQPQHF
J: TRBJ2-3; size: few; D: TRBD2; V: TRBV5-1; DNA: TGCGCCAGCAGCCCGGGACTAGCGGGGAGATCCAGCACAGATACGCAGTATTTT; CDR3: CASSPGLAGRSSTDTQYF
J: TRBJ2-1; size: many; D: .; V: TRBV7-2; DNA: TGTGCCAGCAGCTCGACAAGACAGCTACCTGGGAATGAGCAGTTCTTC; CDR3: CASSSTRQLPGNEQFF
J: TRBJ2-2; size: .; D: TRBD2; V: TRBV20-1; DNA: TGCAGTGCTAGAGACCTTTTAGCGGGAGGGCCGGGGACCGGGGAGCTGTTTTTT; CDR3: CSARDLLAGGPGTGELFF
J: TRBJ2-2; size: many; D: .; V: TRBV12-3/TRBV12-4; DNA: TGTGCCAGCAGCCCCTATAGCGGGGAGCTGTTTTTT; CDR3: CASSPYSGELFF
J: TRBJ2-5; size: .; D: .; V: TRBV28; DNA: TGTGCCAGCACCCAGGGGTTGGAGACCCAGTACTTC; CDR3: CASTQGLETQYF
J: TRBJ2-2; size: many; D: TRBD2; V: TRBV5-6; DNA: TGTGCCAGCAGCCTAAGGCTAGCGGGACCGAACACCGGGGAGCTGTTTTTT; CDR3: CASSLRLAGPNTGELFF
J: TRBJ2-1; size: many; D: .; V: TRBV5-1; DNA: TGCGCCAGCAGCTTGGACGGATACAATGAGCAGTTCTTC; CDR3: CASSLDGYNEQFF
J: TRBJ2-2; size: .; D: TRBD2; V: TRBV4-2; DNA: TGTGCCAGCAGCCCCGGATACTTAGCGGGGGGAGTCACCGGGGAGCTGTTTTTT; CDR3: CASSPGYLAGGVTGELFF